This T cell receptor (beta chain) stems from a study of early T cells in non-severe SARS-CoV-2 infection. Whole-study context: From unsorted whole blood, bulk RNA was sequenced, and the chains remained unpaired. General study points: CD4 and private specificities were missed by VDJdb matching, which favored anti-spike CD8 responses.

In its sample, this clonotype was seen many times. Its antigen is unknown. There are 14 residues in the CDR3. J lost 7 bases, V lost 8 bases, and 7 bases had no gene match. Germline V lookup: CDR1 GTSNPN, CDR2 SVGIG (reference sequence). TCRdb recomputed calls from the 5' RACE reads with MiXCR, one row per CDR3 protein. The sample yields about 68,000 distinct CDR3 sequences, 12% seen once. This chain connects TRBV30 to TRBJ2-2; TRBD2 aligns across 13 bases. The clonotype comes from an adult who was a healthcare worker with PCR-confirmed SARS-CoV-2 infection or an uninfected control (not recorded which). The sample comprised whole blood. The CDR3 region is CAGRLAGGRGELFF. CDR3 bases: TGTGCCGGACGACTAGCGGGGGGCCGCGGGGAGCTGTTTTTT.